This section outlines one TCR beta chain sequence together with its context. Its antigen is not identified. This same CDR3 is encoded by further DNA sequences in the sample. The PCR had 60 Vbeta and 13 Jbeta primers. Clones were read by immunoSEQ multiplex PCR, and TCRdb kept only the in-frame ones, dropping some. The sample consists of approximately 280,000 clones, around 90% of them appearing once. The germline V gene encodes CDR1 SGHRS and CDR2 YFSETQ. Unmatched junction bases numbered 2, after V lost 3 bases and J lost 0 bases. The CDR3 runs to 16 residues. The data originate from a study of cytomegalovirus exposure and HLA in healthy donors. Study in general: Prior work identified 117 million unique TCR beta sequences in approximately 200 million T cells.

Notes on the study in general: The listing of 150 or so TCR beta chains classed them as cytomegalovirus-associated.

This chain joins TRBV5-1 and TRBJ2-5, with 13 nucleotides matching TRBD2. The source of this sequence is a woman aged 18-35 years in good health and CMV-seronegative. Sequenced sample: PBMCs. The CDR3 DNA reads as TGCGCCAGCAGCTCGGGGACTAGCGGGGACCAAGAGACCCAGTACTTC. Translating it yields CASSSGTSGDQETQYF.